This T cell receptor (beta chain) was identified during a study of cytomegalovirus exposure and HLA in healthy donors. PCR used 60 Vbeta primers and 13 Jbeta primers. TCRdb's copy holds only in-frame clones and misses some; the assay was immunoSEQ multiplex PCR. Of 150,000 or so clones listed, approximately 80% are singletons. Study results and caveats: Researchers counted around 180 TCR beta chains as cytomegalovirus-associated.

The CDR3 length is 18 residues. Germline loops: CDR1 SEHNR, CDR2 FQNEAQ (reference sequence). The J segment lost 4 bases and the V segment lost 1 base, leaving 12 bases of the junction unmatched. Remarks on this clone: Antigen specificity is unknown.

V is TRBV7-9 and J is TRBJ2-3; TRBD1 matches 9 bases. The TCR comes from a man aged 25-45 years in good health and CMV-seropositive. Sequenced sample: PBMCs. The CDR3 sequence is CASSLVTGGFVRADTQYF. CDR3 DNA sequence: TGTGCCAGCAGCTTAGTGACAGGGGGATTCGTCAGAGCAGATACGCAGTATTTT.